Listed below are T cell receptor beta chains from one sample, sequenced in a study of T cell responses to AZD1222 COVID-19 vaccine. The data were produced by immunoSEQ multiplex PCR, yet TCRdb's version contains in-frame clones alone and is incomplete. This table has roughly 120,000 clones, around 87% appearing once. The sequenced sample was peripheral blood, obtained on day 0 of AZD1222 vaccination. The receptors stem from an adult in good health. Each CDR3 is given with its conserved first and last residue. The D gene is left open where the match is weak. Clone size, where shown, is once, few, many, or a class for clones that have expanded.

J: TRBJ1-5
D: TRBD1
size: -
V: TRBV20-1
DNA: TGCAGTGCTAGTGACAGGGGAAGAGGTGGCAATCAGCCCCAGCATTTT
CDR3: CSASDRGRGGNQPQHF

J: TRBJ2-6
D: -
size: -
V: TRBV6-5
DNA: TGTGCCAGCAGTCAGACACTCTCTGGGGCCAACGTCCTGACTTTC
CDR3: CASSQTLSGANVLTF

J: TRBJ1-5
D: -
size: -
V: TRBV7-2
DNA: TGTGCCAGCAGCTTAGTGGGTTATAGCAATCAGCCCCAGCATTTT
CDR3: CASSLVGYSNQPQHF

J: TRBJ2-3
D: TRBD2
size: -
V: TRBV6-8
DNA: TGTGCCAGCAGTTACTCGACTAGCGGGGGCCCCGCAGATACGCAGTATTTT
CDR3: CASSYSTSGGPADTQYF

J: TRBJ1-2
D: TRBD1
size: -
V: TRBV5-4
DNA: TGTGCCAGCAGCTTGGCAGGGGGAGATGGCTACACCTTC
CDR3: CASSLAGGDGYTF

J: TRBJ2-7
D: TRBD1
size: -
V: TRBV11-2
DNA: TGTGCCAGCCGGACAGGGCCAGACGAGCAGTACTTC
CDR3: CASRTGPDEQYF

J: TRBJ1-1
D: -
size: -
V: TRBV7-8
DNA: TGTGCCAGCAGCTTAGGCAGTCTGAACACTGAAGCTTTCTTT
CDR3: CASSLGSLNTEAFF

J: TRBJ1-2
D: -
size: -
V: TRBV3-1/TRBV3-2
DNA: TGTGCCAGCAGCCAAGTGCAACGGGATGGCTACACCTTC
CDR3: CASSQVQRDGYTF

J: TRBJ2-7
D: TRBD1
size: few
V: TRBV18
DNA: TGTGCCAGCTCTCGGGACAGGTTGTACGAGCAGTACTTC
CDR3: CASSRDRLYEQYF

J: TRBJ1-1
D: TRBD1
size: -
V: TRBV6-2/TRBV6-3
DNA: TGTGCCAGCAGTAGCGGGACAGTTTATACTGAAGCTTTCTTT
CDR3: CASSSGTVYTEAFF

J: TRBJ1-1
D: -
size: -
V: TRBV2
DNA: TGTGCCAGCAGCATGACATATATGAACACTGAAGCTTTCTTT
CDR3: CASSMTYMNTEAFF

J: TRBJ2-5
D: TRBD2
size: -
V: TRBV29-1
DNA: TGCAGCGCCCCCGGACTAGCGGGGAGTCCGGGGGAGACCCAGTACTTC
CDR3: CSAPGLAGSPGETQYF

J: TRBJ1-3
D: -
size: -
V: TRBV4-3
DNA: TGCGCCAGCAGCCAAGACTCGCGCTCTGGAAACACCATATATTTT
CDR3: CASSQDSRSGNTIYF

J: TRBJ1-5
D: TRBD1
size: -
V: TRBV10-2
DNA: TGCGCCAGCAGTGATCCAGGGGGGTCGGCCCAGCATTTT
CDR3: CASSDPGGSAQHF

J: TRBJ1-5
D: -
size: -
V: TRBV10-2
DNA: TGCGCCAGCACTCAGCTAACCGATCAGCCCCAGCATTTT
CDR3: CASTQLTDQPQHF

J: TRBJ1-2
D: -
size: -
V: TRBV27
DNA: TGTGCCAGCAGGAAACAGGGAGGGTATGGCTACACCTTC
CDR3: CASRKQGGYGYTF

J: TRBJ1-1
D: TRBD1
size: -
V: TRBV7-9
DNA: TGTGCCAGCAGACCCTTCCTTGACAGGGAGGGCACTGAAGCTTTCTTT
CDR3: CASRPFLDREGTEAFF

J: TRBJ1-2
D: TRBD1
size: -
V: TRBV19
DNA: TGTGCCAGTACCCGGACAGGGGAAAATGGCTACACCTTC
CDR3: CASTRTGENGYTF

J: TRBJ1-1
D: -
size: -
V: TRBV19
DNA: TGTGCCAGTAGTATATGGGGGTACACTGAAGCTTTCTTT
CDR3: CASSIWGYTEAFF

J: TRBJ1-1
D: -
size: -
V: TRBV3-1/TRBV3-2
DNA: TGTGCCAGCAGCCCTTGGATGAACACTGAAGCTTTCTTT
CDR3: CASSPWMNTEAFF

J: TRBJ1-2
D: -
size: once
V: TRBV5-1
DNA: TGCGCCAGCAGCCCAATCTCAGGCAGGGAAGGGAACTATGGCTACACCTTC
CDR3: CASSPISGREGNYGYTF

J: TRBJ1-2
D: -
size: -
V: TRBV7-9
DNA: TGTGCCAGCAGCCCGACAGCTAGGGGGGCTGGCTACACCTTC
CDR3: CASSPTARGAGYTF

J: TRBJ1-3
D: -
size: -
V: TRBV5-1
DNA: TGCGCCAGCAGCTTTGGTCAGGGCTCTGGAAACACCATATATTTT
CDR3: CASSFGQGSGNTIYF

J: TRBJ2-2
D: -
size: -
V: TRBV9
DNA: TGTGCCAGCAGCGTAGAAGGGACCGGGGAGCTGTTTTTT
CDR3: CASSVEGTGELFF

J: TRBJ1-5
D: TRBD1
size: -
V: TRBV19
DNA: TGTGCCTCACTGGACAGGGGGCGGAAAAGCAATCAGCCCCAGCATTTT
CDR3: CASLDRGRKSNQPQHF

J: TRBJ1-2
D: -
size: -
V: TRBV12-5
DNA: TGTGCTAGTGGTACCGGACCGCACAGGTATAGTGATAACTATGGCTACACCTTC
CDR3: CASGTGPHRYSDNYGYTF

J: TRBJ1-1
D: -
size: -
V: TRBV25-1
DNA: TGTGCCAGCAGTGACCCCTTTAGAGAAGCTTTCTTT
CDR3: CASSDPFREAFF

J: TRBJ2-3
D: -
size: -
V: TRBV5-4
DNA: TGTGCCAGCAGCTTGGCCGGGTACCTAGCTATTCCCCCGGGGACAGATACGCAGTATTTT
CDR3: CASSLAGYLAIPPGTDTQYF

J: TRBJ2-2
D: -
size: few
V: TRBV7-3
DNA: TGTGCCAGCAGCTTGCGAGACAACACCGGGGAGCTGTTTTTT
CDR3: CASSLRDNTGELFF

J: TRBJ2-1
D: -
size: -
V: TRBV12-1
DNA: -
CDR3: CASSFVGPGNEQFF

J: TRBJ2-7
D: -
size: -
V: TRBV6-5
DNA: TGTGCCAGCTCAGCAGGGACCTCCTACGAGCAGTACTTC
CDR3: CASSAGTSYEQYF

J: TRBJ2-2
D: -
size: -
V: TRBV6-5
DNA: TGTGCCAGCAAGTATGGGGTGGGGACCGGGGAGCTGTTTTTT
CDR3: CASKYGVGTGELFF

J: TRBJ2-7
D: TRBD2
size: -
V: TRBV5-1
DNA: TGCGCCAGCAGCTTAGGTTTGATCGCGGGGGGGAACTACGAGCAGTACTTC
CDR3: CASSLGLIAGGNYEQYF

J: TRBJ2-3
D: -
size: -
V: TRBV27
DNA: TGTGCCAGCAGTTCCCCTCCTGGGACAGATACGCAGTATTTT
CDR3: CASSSPPGTDTQYF

J: TRBJ2-2
D: -
size: -
V: TRBV5-1
DNA: TGCGCCAGCAGCTTGGACCGGGTCCGGACCGGGGAGCTGTTTTTT
CDR3: CASSLDRVRTGELFF

J: TRBJ1-1
D: -
size: once
V: TRBV28
DNA: TGTGCCAGCTCCCAGTGGAACACTGAAGCTTTCTTT
CDR3: CASSQWNTEAFF

J: TRBJ1-1
D: -
size: few
V: TRBV6-5
DNA: TGTGCCAGCAGTTACGGCAAGACAGGGAACACTGAAGCTTTCTTT
CDR3: CASSYGKTGNTEAFF

J: TRBJ1-2
D: -
size: -
V: TRBV2
DNA: TGTGCCAGCAGTGAACAGACAGTCCCAAGGGGCTACACCTTC
CDR3: CASSEQTVPRGYTF

J: TRBJ1-2
D: TRBD1
size: -
V: TRBV5-1
DNA: TGCGCCAGCAGCGCAGGGACAGACTTCGTTAATGGCTACACCTTC
CDR3: CASSAGTDFVNGYTF

J: TRBJ2-2
D: -
size: -
V: TRBV20-1
DNA: TGCAGTGCTAGTAGCTCCGACACCGGGGAGCTGTTTTTT
CDR3: CSASSSDTGELFF

J: TRBJ1-5
D: -
size: once
V: TRBV4-3
DNA: TGCGCCAGCAGCCAAGATTTCGACAGGAGTCAGCCCCAGCATTTT
CDR3: CASSQDFDRSQPQHF

J: TRBJ1-2
D: -
size: -
V: TRBV19
DNA: TGTGCCAGTAGTATCGGCTATGGCTACACCTTC
CDR3: CASSIGYGYTF